The text below deals with one T cell receptor beta chain. Its target is unknown. These data are taken from a study of cytomegalovirus exposure and HLA in healthy donors. About the research overall: Of all 400 or so donors who were genotyped, around 79% belonged to the Caucasian-associated ancestry cluster. The study's findings and limits: 87-base-pair reads could not separate some V segments, including TRBV6-2 and TRBV6-3.

The CDR3 is made up of 15 amino acids. Germline V CDR1 and CDR2: MDHEN, SYDVKM. Both 60 Vbeta primers and 13 Jbeta primers went into the PCR. TCRdb keeps only in-frame clones here, not all; method: immunoSEQ multiplex PCR. The sample includes around 100,000 clones, 70% to 80% of them seen just once. The rearrangement uses TRBV28 and TRBJ2-5, with 11 bases aligning to TRBD2. The J call is doubtful: the DNA matches TRBJ2-7 better. The sequence was collected from a woman aged 60 to 75 in good health and CMV-seropositive. What was sequenced was PBMCs. CDR3 bases: TGTGCCAGCAGCCGTACTAGCGGGAGAGTCTACGAGCAGTACTTC. Protein: CASSRTSGRVYEQYF.